Below are 16 T cell receptor beta chains sequenced from a single sample in a study of cytomegalovirus exposure and HLA in healthy donors. Sequencing was performed with immunoSEQ multiplex PCR; in TCRdb, only in-frame clones are kept and a portion is missing. This sample yields fewer than 60,000 clones, of which roughly 89% are seen a single time; roughly 15% belongs to the top ten. Material: PBMCs. The receptors originated from a woman between 18 and 29 years old in good health and CMV-seronegative.

CDR3 sequence (DNA): TGTGCCAGCTCACCTATTCTGGGAGAGTATGGCTACACCTTC. Translated, it gives CASSPILGEYGYTF. V is TRBV18 and J is TRBJ1-2; D gene ambiguous. Germline assignment: CDR1 KGHSH and CDR2 LQKENI. This CDR3 spans 14 amino acids. Trimming cost V 3 bases and J 5 bases, with 13 bases left between them.

The CDR3 coding sequence is TGTGCCAGCAGCCCAACCCAGACTAGCGTGCGACCCAAAAACATTCAGTACTTC. Protein product: CASSPTQTSVRPKNIQYF. The chain couples TRBV5-8 to TRBJ2-4, with TRBD2 matching over 8 bases. This CDR3 contains 18 residues. Trimming cost V 4 bases and J 2 bases; bases outside gene matches: 14. Germline CDR1 is SGHTS and CDR2 is YDEGEE. Full variable domain (rest looked up from reference TRBV5-8 and TRBJ2-4): EAGVTQSPTHLIKTRGQQATLRCSPISGHTSVYWYQQALGLGLQFLLWYDEGEERNRGNFPPRFSGRQFPNYSSELNVNALELEDSALYLCASSPTQTSVRPKNIQYFGAGTRLSVL.

This chain connects TRBV13 to TRBJ1-1; D unclear. V lost 6 bases, J lost 1 base, and 6 bases lay in between. Germline V gene data show CDR1 as PRHDT and CDR2 as FYEKMQ (reference sequence). This CDR3 is built from 12 residues. DNA of the CDR3: TGTGCCAGCAGACCTACGAACACTGAAGCTTTCTTT. It codes for CASRPTNTEAFF. The full variable domain, with the rest looked up from reference TRBV13 and TRBJ1-1, is AAGVIQSPRHLIKEKRETATLKCYPIPRHDTVYWYQQGPGQDPQFLISFYEKMQSDKGSIPDRFSAQQFSDYHSELNMSSLELGDSALYFCASRPTNTEAFFGQGTRLTVV.

The J gene is TRBJ1-5, the V gene TRBV15; D possibly corresponds to TRBD1 (5 bases). The CDR3 totals 15 residues. Trimming cost V 0 bases and J 6 bases, with 12 bases left between them. Germline loops: CDR1 LNHNV, CDR2 YYDKDF (reference sequence). The CDR3 bases are TGTGCCACCAGCAGAGATAAAGGGGTAGGTCAGCCCCAGCATTTT. Its protein product is CATSRDKGVGQPQHF.

CDR3 residues: CASSVEIDSSGNTIYF. The CDR3 nucleotides are TGTGCCAGCAGCGTAGAAATCGACAGCTCTGGAAACACCATATATTTT. This chain uses TRBV9 with TRBJ1-3; TRBD1 is a possible D gene (5 bases). Per germline, CDR1 SGDLS and CDR2 YYNGEE. The germline V and J ends were trimmed by 0 bases and 0 bases, with 10 bases remaining between them. The CDR3 loop spans 16 amino acids.

The J gene is TRBJ2-5, the V gene TRBV15; 7 nucleotides match TRBD1. CDR3 length: 14 residues. Germline V CDR1 and CDR2: LNHNV, YYDKDF (reference sequence). After removal of 6 bases from V and 4 bases from J, the junction contained 8 bases not matched to a gene. The CDR3 region has the DNA TGTGCCACCAGAAAACCGGGACAGAGAGAGACCCAGTACTTC. Its protein product is CATRKPGQRETQYF.

As for this clone: Distinct nucleotide sequences in the sample also encode this CDR3. The V call is TRBV7-2, the J call TRBJ2-1; 9 positions match TRBD2. Germline assignment: CDR1 SGHTA and CDR2 FQGNSA. Unmatched junction bases numbered 5, after V lost 4 bases and J lost 4 bases. The length of the CDR3 is 15 residues. The CDR3 DNA reads TGTGCCAGCAGCTCCACTAGCGGGCCATACAATGAGCAGTTCTTC. Encoded protein: CASSSTSGPYNEQFF.

The V and J genes are TRBV27 and TRBJ2-7; 7 bases are shared with TRBD2. The germline CDR1 and CDR2 sequences are MNHEY and SMNVEV (reference sequence). This CDR3 spans 14 amino acids. V gave up 3 bases and J gave up 0 bases; unmatched junction bases: 2. The DNA for the CDR3 is TGTGCCAGCAGTTTTAGCGGGCCCTCCTACGAGCAGTACTTC. As protein: CASSFSGPSYEQYF.

The chain couples TRBV18 to TRBJ1-2, with 7 nucleotides matching TRBD1. The CDR3 is 15 amino acids. Germline V lookup: CDR1 KGHSH, CDR2 LQKENI. The J segment lost 3 bases and the V segment lost 3 bases, leaving 7 bases of the junction unmatched. DNA of the CDR3: TGTGCCAGCTCACCGGGACAGCCTCAGGACTATGGCTACACCTTC. The encoded protein is CASSPGQPQDYGYTF.

V is TRBV29-1 and J is TRBJ2-5, with TRBD2 as a possible D gene (5 bases). V lost 3 bases, J lost 3 bases, and 11 bases lay in between. This CDR3 region has 13 residues. Germline CDR1 reads SQVTM; CDR2 reads ANQGSEA. The CDR3 region is CSVDRRAKETQYF. The CDR3, as DNA: TGCAGCGTTGACCGGCGGGCCAAAGAGACCCAGTACTTC.

The chain recombines TRBV18 with TRBJ1-2; the D gene is possibly TRBD1 (5 bases). CDR3 length: 14 amino acids. CDR1 and CDR2 from the germline V gene are KGHSH and LQKENI. Trimming took off 3 bases at V and 8 bases at J, with 16 bases between the two ends. CDR3 protein: CASSPDMGPGGYTF. In DNA form, the CDR3 reads TGTGCCAGCTCACCCGACATGGGGCCCGGGGGCTACACCTTC.

The chain has TRBV11-2 and TRBJ1-2; D gene unclear. Trimming shortened V by 4 bases and J by 4 bases, and 10 bases separated the two germline ends. This CDR3 region has 13 residues. Germline V gene sequence: CDR1 SGHAT, CDR2 FQNNGV. The CDR3 loop is CASSSDGLYGYTF. The CDR3 nucleotides read TGTGCCAGCAGCTCGGACGGACTCTATGGCTACACCTTC.

The chain links TRBV23-1 to TRBJ1-2; tentatively, D is TRBD1 (6 bases). TRBV23-1 is assigned to the ORF class and has an uncertain function. V was cut by 4 bases and J by 6 bases, with 12 bases left in between. The CDR3 has 13 amino acids. The CDR3 here is CASSLTRGHGYTF. The CDR3, as DNA: TGCGCCAGCAGTCTCACCAGGGGACATGGCTACACCTTC.

This rearrangement joins TRBV7-2 to TRBJ2-3, with TRBD2 matching 7 bases. The CDR3 runs 15 residues. Germline V gene lookup returns CDR1 SGHTA and CDR2 FQGNSA. J was trimmed by 2 bases and V by 1 base; bases with no gene match: 3. CDR3 amino acids: CASSLVAGATDTQYF. Written as DNA, the CDR3 is TGTGCCAGCAGCTTAGTCGCGGGAGCCACAGATACGCAGTATTTT.

This rearrangement joins TRBV6-1 to TRBJ1-1; weak D call: TRBD1 (6 bases). Germline-derived CDR1 and CDR2 are MNHNS and SASEGT. CDR3 size: 12 residues. Trimming stripped 5 bases from V and 10 bases from J, with 14 bases between. This chain's CDR3 is CASSRTGSSAFF. As DNA, the CDR3 is TGTGCCAGCAGTAGAACAGGGAGCTCAGCTTTCTTT.

The chain links TRBV5-1 to TRBJ2-2, with 7 positions matching TRBD2. Germline V CDR1 and CDR2: SGHRS, YFSETQ. The CDR3 has 15 residues. The ends lost 0 bases at V and 5 bases at J; junction bases unmatched: 4. The CDR3 DNA reads as TGCGCCAGCAGCTTGGGAGCGCGGGGGACCGGGGAGCTGTTTTTT. Translation: CASSLGARGTGELFF.